The 17 T cell receptor beta chains below all came from one sample that was sequenced in a study of blood T cell repertoires in COVID-19. Here immunoSEQ multiplex PCR was the method, and the copy in TCRdb shows in-frame clones only, minus some. The sample lists 300,000 or so clones, approximately 86% occurring once. Sequencing was performed on PBMCs or T cells enriched from blood (not recorded which). These receptors were collected from a woman aged 40 to 55 with acute COVID-19.

This clone was recorded only once. J is TRBJ1-6 and V is TRBV19; 7 positions agree with TRBD1. Germline values: CDR1 LNHDA, CDR2 SQIVND (reference sequence). CDR3 length: 16 amino acids. Unmatched junction bases numbered 14, after V lost 5 bases and J lost 10 bases. The CDR3 DNA is TGTGCCAGTAGTTGGCTCGGCGGAGGGACAGCCTCACCCCTCCACTTT. Protein sequence: CASSWLGGGTASPLHF.

This clone was recorded at least ten times. The CDR3 DNA reads TGTGCCAGCAGTGAGGCCGGACAGGGGGTTGGTGGCTACACCTTC. It translates to CASSEAGQGVGGYTF. This chain connects TRBV6-2 or TRBV6-3 to TRBJ1-2; 10 bases match TRBD1. This CDR3 comprises 15 residues. V gave up 5 bases and J gave up 7 bases; unmatched junction bases: 10. CDR1 is MNHEY, CDR2 SVGEGT, per germline.

V gene TRBV6-2 or TRBV6-3 combines with J gene TRBJ1-6; 7 bases line up with TRBD1. CDR1 is MNHEY, CDR2 SVGEGT, per germline. V was clipped by 2 bases and J by 0 bases; unmatched bases: 7. The CDR3 is 18 amino acids. CDR3 DNA: TGTGCCAGCAGTTACCGAACAGGGGTGAGCTCCTATAATTCACCCCTCCACTTT. Protein: CASSYRTGVSSYNSPLHF.

The V call is TRBV9, the J call TRBJ1-2; D gene uncertain. CDR3 length: 12 amino acids. Germline V CDR1 and CDR2: SGDLS, YYNGEE. Between the trimmed V and J ends, which lost 7 bases and 8 bases, there was a span of 15 bases. The DNA for the CDR3 is TGTGCCAGCTCCCCGGGTGTATCCGGCTACACCTTC. It yields the protein CASSPGVSGYTF.

The chain links TRBV18 to TRBJ2-4, with 10 bases matching TRBD1. With V trimmed by 3 bases and J by 0 bases, 5 bases remained unmatched. CDR3 length equals 17 residues. In germline, CDR1 is KGHSH, CDR2 LQKENI. The CDR3 nucleotides read TGTGCCAGCTCACCGGGACAGGGGCGACTAGCCAAAAACATTCAGTACTTC. Translating it yields CASSPGQGRLAKNIQYF.

The table lists this clone with a few counts. This chain links TRBV4-3 with TRBJ1-6; the D gene is possibly TRBD1 (5 bases). Looked up from germline, CDR1 is LGHNA and CDR2 is YSLEER. The CDR3 consists of 12 residues. Trimming removed 0 bases from V and 11 bases from J, with 5 bases in between. CDR3 loop: CASSQEGAPLHF. In nucleotides, the CDR3 is TGCGCCAGCAGCCAAGAAGGGGCACCCCTCCACTTT.

This clone was observed once. The CDR3 nucleotides are TGTGCCATCAGTAGCGATCCGGGGACCTACGAGCAGTACTTC. Protein sequence: CAISSDPGTYEQYF. The chain has TRBV10-3 and TRBJ2-7, with a tentative D call TRBD2 (5 bases). The CDR3 is 14 amino acids. Trimming stripped 5 bases from V and 2 bases from J, with 13 bases between. CDR1 is ENHRY and CDR2 is SYGVKD in the germline V gene.

The chain links TRBV7-9 to TRBJ2-3; the match to TRBD2 covers 10 bases. Per germline, CDR1 SEHNR and CDR2 FQNEAQ (reference sequence). The CDR3 has 17 residues. The trim removed 4 bases at V and 1 base at J, leaving 8 bases unmatched. CDR3 nucleotide sequence: TGTGCCAGCAGCTCACGGATCAGCGGGGGGGGCACAGATACGCAGTATTTT. It codes for CASSSRISGGGTDTQYF.

The chain carries TRBV11-2 and TRBJ1-1; TRBD1 agrees at 7 bases. CDR3 size: 15 residues. V lost 2 bases, J lost 0 bases, and 3 bases stayed unmatched. Germline CDR1 SGHAT, CDR2 FQNNGV. The CDR3 region has the DNA TGTGCCAGCAGCTTATTACAGGGGATGAACACTGAAGCTTTCTTT. It codes for CASSLLQGMNTEAFF.

The rearrangement links TRBV24-1 to TRBJ2-3, with 8 bases aligning to TRBD2. Per the germline V gene, CDR1 is KGHDR and CDR2 is SFDVKD. The V gene end was trimmed by 5 bases and the J gene end by 3 bases; junction bases not matched to a gene: 15. The CDR3 totals 18 residues. Written as DNA, the CDR3 is TGTGCCACCAGTGTTCTCGGGGGGCTAGCGGGTGGAACAGATACGCAGTATTTT. Amino acid sequence: CATSVLGGLAGGTDTQYF.

The rearrangement uses TRBV19 and TRBJ1-6; 7 bases match TRBD1. The CDR3 length is 12 residues. CDR1 and CDR2 (germline): LNHDA, SQIVND (reference sequence). With 3 bases clipped from V and 14 bases from J, the junction kept 4 bases outside the gene matches. CDR3 residues: CASSIEGGTLHF. DNA of the CDR3: TGTGCCAGTAGTATTGAAGGGGGCACCCTCCACTTT.

This chain links TRBV19 with TRBJ2-1; 8 nucleotides line up with TRBD2. The ends lost 7 bases at V and 6 bases at J; junction bases unmatched: 8. The CDR3 extends over 14 amino acids. Germline CDR1 LNHDA, CDR2 SQIVND (reference sequence). Here the CDR3 DNA reads TGTGCCAGTAAGGATAGCGGGACCCGCAATGAGCAGTTCTTC. As protein: CASKDSGTRNEQFF.

This chain links TRBV7-2 with TRBJ2-5, with TRBD2 matching 8 bases. Germline lookup yields CDR1 SGHTA and CDR2 FQGNSA. The ends lost 7 bases at V and 2 bases at J; junction bases unmatched: 6. The length of the CDR3 is 14 residues. The DNA for the CDR3 is TGTGCCAGCACAAGCGGGGGTAAGCAAGAGACCCAGTACTTC. It codes for CASTSGGKQETQYF.

This clone showed up just once. The chain joins TRBV19 to TRBJ1-4; 10 bases agree with TRBD1. Germline V CDR1 and CDR2: LNHDA, SQIVND (reference sequence). V was pared by 6 bases and J by 5 bases, with 3 bases of the junction left unmatched. CDR3 size: 14 residues. CDR3 protein: CASRPGQGNEKLFF. The CDR3 nucleotides are TGTGCCAGTAGGCCGGGACAGGGGAATGAAAAACTGTTTTTT.

The gene calls are TRBV6-5 and TRBJ2-2; perhaps TRBD1 as D (7 bases). V lost 1 base to trimming and J lost 4 bases, with 10 bases between them. Germline V gene data show CDR1 as MNHEY and CDR2 as SVGAGI. This CDR3 has 15 residues. In DNA form, the CDR3 reads TGTGCCAGCAGTTACTTGCAGGGGGGCACCGGGGAGCTGTTTTTT. This sequence encodes CASSYLQGGTGELFF.

The chain has TRBV5-4 and TRBJ2-7; D gene ambiguous. V lost 2 bases and J 2 bases, leaving 5 bases between the germline ends. This CDR3 has 12 residues. Germline loops: CDR1 SGHNT, CDR2 YYREEE (reference sequence). The CDR3 coding sequence is TGTGCCAGCAGCTTCGGAGCCTACGAGCAGTACTTC. It specifies CASSFGAYEQYF. Looking up the rest from reference TRBV5-4 and TRBJ2-7 gives the full variable domain: ETGVTQSPTHLIKTRGQQVTLRCSSQSGHNTVSWYQQALGQGPQFIFQYYREEENGRGNFPPRFSGLQFPNYSSELNVNALELDDSALYLCASSFGAYEQYFGPGTRLTVT.

This rearrangement joins TRBV4-1 to TRBJ2-6; D not resolved. CDR3 length: 16 amino acids. Per germline, CDR1 MGHRA and CDR2 YSYEKL. The germline V and J ends were trimmed by 0 bases and 2 bases, with 8 bases remaining between them. CDR3 sequence reads: CASSQDIAAGANVLTF. CDR3 in DNA: TGCGCCAGCAGCCAAGATATAGCAGCTGGGGCCAACGTCCTGACTTTC.